This TCR beta chain came from a study of cytomegalovirus exposure and HLA in healthy donors. Study in general: As released early, the data held about 85 million unique TCRs from HLA-typed donors.

Both 60 Vbeta primers and 13 Jbeta primers went into the PCR. The data were produced by immunoSEQ multiplex PCR, yet TCRdb's version contains in-frame clones alone and is incomplete. The sample consists of 150,000 or so clones, approximately 80% of them appearing once. The CDR3 extends over 16 amino acids. Germline CDR1 and CDR2: SGHRS and YFSETQ. With V trimmed by 4 bases and J by 0 bases, 5 bases remained unmatched. This chain connects TRBV5-1 to TRBJ1-4; 8 positions agree with TRBD1. The TCR sequence derives from a woman between 40 and 50 years old in good health and CMV-seropositive. The sequenced sample was PBMCs. The CDR3 region is CASSTGQGTTNEKLFF. Here the CDR3 DNA reads TGCGCCAGCAGCACAGGACAGGGTACAACTAATGAAAAACTGTTTTTT.